Sequencing of this TCR beta chain was carried out in a study of CD8 T cells in Susac syndrome. For the study at large: The Susac syndrome patients were therapy-naive, on corticosteroids, or on intravenous immunoglobulin alone at blood draw.

Unmatched junction bases numbered 7, after V lost 7 bases and J lost 6 bases. The CDR3 covers 15 residues. About this clonotype itself: The antigen remains undetermined.

Whole-study results and caveats: The CD4+ T cell repertoires in Susac syndrome did not show any clonal expansion.

In contrast to the negatively isolated CD8+ and CD4+ T cells, TEMRA cells were FACS-enriched. Reverse transcription of about 0.5 to 1 ug RNA used random hexamers. The CDR3 of TCR beta was amplified by immunoSEQ multiplex PCR across 54 Vbeta and 13 Jbeta. Each CDR3 protein gets one entry after TCRdb re-called the immunoSEQ multiplex PCR reads with MiXCR. Of approximately 190,000 distinct CDR3 sequences detected, approximately 96% appear once; the ten largest clones hold 0.098%. The chain has TRBV12-3 or TRBV12-4 and TRBJ2-1; 12 bases agree with TRBD2. Sequencing was carried out using CD4+ T cells from PBMCs. The receptor was derived from a human donor with Susac syndrome. CDR3 sequence: CASNKLAGGGNEQFF. DNA for the CDR3: TGTGCCAGCAACAAACTAGCGGGGGGAGGCAATGAGCAGTTCTTC.